This paragraph reports one T cell receptor (beta chain). Its antigen is undetermined. Making TCR beta cDNA involved approximately 520 ng total RNA and a constant-region primer. It was through three nested multiplex PCR rounds of slightly modified ARM-PCR that TCR beta libraries arose. TRBV1-TRBV30 forward and Cbeta reverse primers drove the first two roughly 10-cycle rounds. TCRdb reprocessed the multiplex PCR reads via MiXCR and lists one record per CDR3 protein. The sample holds fewer than 50,000 distinct CDR3 sequences, 75% seen once. This record comes from a study of tumor-infiltrating lymphocytes in primary liver carcinoma. From 20-30 mg of unsorted bulk tissue, DNA and RNA were co-extracted together. Per germline, CDR1 MNHEY and CDR2 SVGAGI. J gave up 4 bases and V 7 bases, and 10 bases lay outside the gene matches. The CDR3 is 15 residues long. Findings and limits, study-wide: Tumor-blood pairs (like tumor-adjacent pairs) overlapped less than tumor region pairs did.

The V gene is TRBV6-5, the J gene TRBJ2-1; 7 bases agree with TRBD2. This TCR came from a woman in her twenties or thirties with primary liver carcinoma and hepatitis B virus infection. Material: tumor-adjacent normal liver tissue. The DNA for the CDR3 is TGTGCCAGCACCCCAGCACGGGAGGCATACAATGAGCAGTTCTTC. Its protein product is CASTPAREAYNEQFF.